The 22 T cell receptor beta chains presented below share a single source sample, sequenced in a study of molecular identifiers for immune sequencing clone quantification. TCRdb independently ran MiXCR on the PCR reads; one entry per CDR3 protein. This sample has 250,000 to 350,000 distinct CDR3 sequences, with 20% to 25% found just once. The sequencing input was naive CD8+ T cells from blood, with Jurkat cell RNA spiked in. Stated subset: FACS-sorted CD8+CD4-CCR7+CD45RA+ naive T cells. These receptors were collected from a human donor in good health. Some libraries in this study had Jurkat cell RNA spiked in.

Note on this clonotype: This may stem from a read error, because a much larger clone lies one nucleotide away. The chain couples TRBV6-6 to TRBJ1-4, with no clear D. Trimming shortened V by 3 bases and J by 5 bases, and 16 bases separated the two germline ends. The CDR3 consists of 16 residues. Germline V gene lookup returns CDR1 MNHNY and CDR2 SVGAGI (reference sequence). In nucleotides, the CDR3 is TGTGCCAGCAGTTATGGATCGGGCATAAAGAATGAAAAACTGTTTTTT. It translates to CASSYGSGIKNEKLFF.

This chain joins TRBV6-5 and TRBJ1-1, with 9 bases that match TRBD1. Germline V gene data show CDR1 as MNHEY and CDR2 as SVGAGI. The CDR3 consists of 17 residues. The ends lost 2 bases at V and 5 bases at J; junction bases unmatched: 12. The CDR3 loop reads CASSYTKRTGDWTEAFF. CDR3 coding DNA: TGTGCCAGCAGTTACACGAAAAGGACAGGGGATTGGACTGAAGCTTTCTTT.

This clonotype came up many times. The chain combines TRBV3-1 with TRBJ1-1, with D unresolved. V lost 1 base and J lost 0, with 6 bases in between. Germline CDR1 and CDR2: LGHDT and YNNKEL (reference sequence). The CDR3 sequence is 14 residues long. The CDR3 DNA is TGTGCCAGCAGCCAAGGCGTGATGAACACTGAAGCTTTCTTT. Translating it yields CASSQGVMNTEAFF.

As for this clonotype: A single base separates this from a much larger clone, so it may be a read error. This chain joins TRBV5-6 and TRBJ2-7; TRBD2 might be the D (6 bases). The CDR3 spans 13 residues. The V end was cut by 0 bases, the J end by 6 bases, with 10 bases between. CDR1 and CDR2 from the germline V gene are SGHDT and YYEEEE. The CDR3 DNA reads TGTGCCAGCAGCTTGGGAGGCGGGGCCGAGCAGTACTTC. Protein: CASSLGGGAEQYF.

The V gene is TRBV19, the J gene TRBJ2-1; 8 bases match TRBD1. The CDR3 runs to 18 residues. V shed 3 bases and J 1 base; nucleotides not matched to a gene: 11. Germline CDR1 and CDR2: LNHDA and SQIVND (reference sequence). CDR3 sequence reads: CASSMDGAGGPSYNEQFF. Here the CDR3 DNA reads TGTGCCAGTAGTATGGACGGCGCAGGGGGCCCGTCCTACAATGAGCAGTTCTTC.

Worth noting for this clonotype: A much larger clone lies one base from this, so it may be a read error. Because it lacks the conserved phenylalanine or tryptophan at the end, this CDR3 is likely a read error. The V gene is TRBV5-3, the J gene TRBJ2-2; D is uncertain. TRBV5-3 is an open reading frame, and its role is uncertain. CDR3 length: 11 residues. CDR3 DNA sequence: TGTGCCAGCAGCTTCTTCGGGGAGCTGTTTCTT. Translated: CASSFFGELFL.

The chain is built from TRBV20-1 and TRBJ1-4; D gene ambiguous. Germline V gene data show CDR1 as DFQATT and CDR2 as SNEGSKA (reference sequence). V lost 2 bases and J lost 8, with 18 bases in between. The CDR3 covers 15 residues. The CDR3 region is CSARMTGPLMEKLFF. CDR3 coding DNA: TGCAGTGCTAGAATGACCGGGCCCCTAATGGAAAAACTGTTTTTT.

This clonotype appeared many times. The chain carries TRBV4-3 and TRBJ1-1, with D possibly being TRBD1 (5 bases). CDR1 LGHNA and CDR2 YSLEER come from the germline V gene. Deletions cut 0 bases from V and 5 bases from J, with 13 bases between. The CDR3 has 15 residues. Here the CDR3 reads CASSQEWGGGTEAFF. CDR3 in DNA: TGCGCCAGCAGCCAAGAATGGGGCGGAGGGACTGAAGCTTTCTTT.

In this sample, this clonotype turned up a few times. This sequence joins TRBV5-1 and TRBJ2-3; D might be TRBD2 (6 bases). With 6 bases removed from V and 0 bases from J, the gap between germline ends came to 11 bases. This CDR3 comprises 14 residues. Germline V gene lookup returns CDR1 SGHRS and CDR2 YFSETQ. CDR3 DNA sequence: TGCGCCAGCAAGGGCGGGACTAGCACAGATACGCAGTATTTT. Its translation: CASKGGTSTDTQYF.

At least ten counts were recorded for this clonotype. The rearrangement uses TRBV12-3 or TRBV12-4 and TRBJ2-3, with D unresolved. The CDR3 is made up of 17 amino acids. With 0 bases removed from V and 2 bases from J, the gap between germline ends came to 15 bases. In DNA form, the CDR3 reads TGTGCCAGCAGTTTAGCGTCGGGCCCCACCCCCACAGATACGCAGTATTTT. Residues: CASSLASGPTPTDTQYF.

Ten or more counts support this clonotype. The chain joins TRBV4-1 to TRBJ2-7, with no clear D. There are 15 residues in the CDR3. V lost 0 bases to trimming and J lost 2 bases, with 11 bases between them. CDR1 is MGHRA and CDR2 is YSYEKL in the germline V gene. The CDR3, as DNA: TGCGCCAGCAGCCAAGATTGGGCCGGTACCTACGAGCAGTACTTC. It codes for CASSQDWAGTYEQYF.

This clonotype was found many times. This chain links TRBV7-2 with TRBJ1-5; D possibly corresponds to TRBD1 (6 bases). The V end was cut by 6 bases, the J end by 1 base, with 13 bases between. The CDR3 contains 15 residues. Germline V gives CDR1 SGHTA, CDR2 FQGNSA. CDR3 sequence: CASSPDSRSNQPQHF. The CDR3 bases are TGTGCCAGCAGTCCGGACAGTCGAAGCAATCAGCCCCAGCATTTT.

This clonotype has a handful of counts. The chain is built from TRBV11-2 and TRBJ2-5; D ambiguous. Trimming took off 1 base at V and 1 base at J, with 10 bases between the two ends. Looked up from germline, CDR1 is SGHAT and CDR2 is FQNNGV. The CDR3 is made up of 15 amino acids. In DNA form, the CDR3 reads TGTGCCAGCAGCTTAGTCGAGGCAACCCAAGAGACCCAGTACTTC. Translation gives CASSLVEATQETQYF.

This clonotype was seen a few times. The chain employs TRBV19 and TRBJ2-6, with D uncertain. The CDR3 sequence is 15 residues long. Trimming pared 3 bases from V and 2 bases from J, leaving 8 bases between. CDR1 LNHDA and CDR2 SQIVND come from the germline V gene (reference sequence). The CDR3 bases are TGTGCCAGTAGTATTAATACGGCTGGGGCCAACGTCCTGACTTTC. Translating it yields CASSINTAGANVLTF.

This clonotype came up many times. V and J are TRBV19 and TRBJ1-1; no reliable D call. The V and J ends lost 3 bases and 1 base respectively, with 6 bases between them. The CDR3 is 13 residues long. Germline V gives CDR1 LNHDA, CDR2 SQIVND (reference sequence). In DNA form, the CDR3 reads TGTGCCAGTAGTATGAGCCCGAACACTGAAGCTTTCTTT. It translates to CASSMSPNTEAFF.

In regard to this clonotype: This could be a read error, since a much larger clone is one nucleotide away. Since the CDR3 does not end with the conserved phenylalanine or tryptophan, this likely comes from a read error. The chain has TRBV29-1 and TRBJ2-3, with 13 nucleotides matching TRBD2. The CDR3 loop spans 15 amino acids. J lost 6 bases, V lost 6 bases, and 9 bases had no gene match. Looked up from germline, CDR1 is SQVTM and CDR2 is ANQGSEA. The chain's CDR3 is CSVPWTSGSPDTQYS. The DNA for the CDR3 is TGCAGCGTCCCCTGGACTAGCGGGAGCCCTGATACGCAGTATTCT.

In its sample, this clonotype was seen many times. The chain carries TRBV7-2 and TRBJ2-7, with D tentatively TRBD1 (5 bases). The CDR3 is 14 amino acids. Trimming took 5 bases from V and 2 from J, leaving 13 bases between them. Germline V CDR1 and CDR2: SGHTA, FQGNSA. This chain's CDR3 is CASSHVGRAYEQYF. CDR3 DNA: TGTGCCAGCAGCCACGTGGGCAGGGCCTACGAGCAGTACTTC.

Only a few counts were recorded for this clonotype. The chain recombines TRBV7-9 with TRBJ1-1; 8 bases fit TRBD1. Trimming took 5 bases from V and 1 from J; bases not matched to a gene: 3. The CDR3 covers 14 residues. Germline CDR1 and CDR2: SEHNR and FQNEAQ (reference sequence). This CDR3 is CASSPDRANTEAFF. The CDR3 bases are TGTGCCAGCAGCCCGGACAGGGCGAACACTGAAGCTTTCTTT.

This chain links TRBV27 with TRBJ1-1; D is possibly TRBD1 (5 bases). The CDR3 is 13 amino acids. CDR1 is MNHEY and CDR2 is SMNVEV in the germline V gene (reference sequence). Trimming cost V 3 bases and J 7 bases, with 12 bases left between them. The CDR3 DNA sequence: TGTGCCAGCAGTTTGGCGGGGGTGGGTGAAGCTTTCTTT. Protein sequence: CASSLAGVGEAFF.

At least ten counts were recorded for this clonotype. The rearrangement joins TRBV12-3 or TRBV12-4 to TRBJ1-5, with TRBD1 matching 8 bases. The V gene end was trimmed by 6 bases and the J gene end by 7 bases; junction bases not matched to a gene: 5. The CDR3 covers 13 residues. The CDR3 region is CASSLQGVQPQHF. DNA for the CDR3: TGTGCCAGCAGCCTACAGGGGGTACAGCCCCAGCATTTT.

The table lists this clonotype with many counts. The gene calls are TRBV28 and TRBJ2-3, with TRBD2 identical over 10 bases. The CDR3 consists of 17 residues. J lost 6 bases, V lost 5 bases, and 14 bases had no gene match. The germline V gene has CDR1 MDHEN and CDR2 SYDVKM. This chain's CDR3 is CASSRRQSGRALDTQYF. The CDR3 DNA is TGTGCCAGCAGTAGACGACAAAGCGGGAGGGCCTTGGATACGCAGTATTTT.

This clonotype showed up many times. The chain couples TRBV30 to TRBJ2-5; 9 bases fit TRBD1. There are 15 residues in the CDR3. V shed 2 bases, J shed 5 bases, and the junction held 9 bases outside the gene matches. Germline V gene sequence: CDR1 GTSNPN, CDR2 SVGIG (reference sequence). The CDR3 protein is CAWSQEWTGVETQYF. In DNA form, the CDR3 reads TGTGCCTGGAGTCAAGAATGGACAGGGGTGGAGACCCAGTACTTC.